This TCR beta chain was obtained from a study of T-cell memory formation after mild COVID-19. Study outcomes and limitations: Confirmation of SARS-CoV-2 specificity was lacking for second-wave clones peaking day 37.

With regard to this clonotype: Its specificity is not known.

TCRdb called the 5' RACE reads again in MiXCR, with one record for every CDR3 protein. The data show under 300,000 distinct CDR3 sequences, around a tenth seen once. V lost 5 bases and J lost 9; bases outside the gene matches: 6. There are 13 residues in the CDR3. The source material was PBMCs or a T cell subset sorted from them (not recorded which). The TCR sequence derives from a man aged 18 to 35 who had mild COVID-19 (a few samples of this study predate the infection). Cell type and time point are not known. V and J are TRBV12-3 or TRBV12-4 and TRBJ2-1; the match to TRBD1 covers 8 bases. The CDR3 is CASSLQGGSEQFF. The CDR3 nucleotides are TGTGCCAGCAGTCTACAGGGGGGTAGTGAGCAGTTCTTC.